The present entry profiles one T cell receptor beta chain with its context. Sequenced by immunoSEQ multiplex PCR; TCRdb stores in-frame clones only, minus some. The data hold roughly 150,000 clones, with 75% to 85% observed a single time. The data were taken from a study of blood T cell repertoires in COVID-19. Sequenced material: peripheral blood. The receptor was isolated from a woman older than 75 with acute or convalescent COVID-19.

The DNA for the CDR3 is TGCGCCAGCAGCCAGACTTCCGGCAGTTACTCCTACAATGAGCAGTTCTTC. It encodes CASSQTSGSYSYNEQFF. The chain uses TRBV4-1 and TRBJ2-1, with D uncertain. Trimming shortened V by 3 bases and J by 0 bases, and 15 bases separated the two germline ends. CDR1 MGHRA and CDR2 YSYEKL come from the germline V gene. The CDR3 runs 17 residues.